This is a list of T cell receptor beta chains from one sample in a study of cytotoxic CD8 clonotypes in ibrutinib-treated CLL. Data came from immunoSEQ multiplex PCR; TCRdb stores just in-frame clones and leaves some out. The top ten hold less than 4% of the sample, which has fewer than 150,000 clones, around four fifths seen once. The material sequenced was PBMCs, taken after 24 months of ibrutinib treatment. These receptors all stem from a human donor with chronic lymphocytic leukemia. Both conserved end residues are part of each CDR3. Each record gives: CDR3 DNA, CDR3 protein, V gene, D gene, clone size, J gene. D genes are given only for firm matches. Only part of the rows carry a size: once, few, many, or a class if the clone is expanded.

CDR3 DNA: TGTGCCAGCAGCCAGATCCCGCTAGCGGGGGGGATCTCCTACAACGAGCAGTACTTC
CDR3 protein: CASSQIPLAGGISYNEQYF
V gene: TRBV16
D gene: TRBD2
clone size: NA
J gene: TRBJ2-7

CDR3 DNA: TGTGCCAGTAGGGGGAGGGCGGATACCGGGGAGCTGTTTTTT
CDR3 protein: CASRGRADTGELFF
V gene: TRBV19
D gene: TRBD2
clone size: NA
J gene: TRBJ2-2

CDR3 DNA: TGTGCCAGCAGCCCCCGACAGAACCCCTACGAGCAGTACTTC
CDR3 protein: CASSPRQNPYEQYF
V gene: TRBV7-9
D gene: NA
clone size: once
J gene: TRBJ2-7

CDR3 DNA: TGTGCCAGCAGTGAATGGACCGCCAACACCGGGGAGCTGTTTTTT
CDR3 protein: CASSEWTANTGELFF
V gene: TRBV6-1
D gene: NA
clone size: NA
J gene: TRBJ2-2

CDR3 DNA: TGTGCCAGCAGATTGGACAGGGAAACCTACAATGAGCAGTTCTTC
CDR3 protein: CASRLDRETYNEQFF
V gene: TRBV5-4
D gene: TRBD1
clone size: once
J gene: TRBJ2-1

CDR3 DNA: TGTGCTTCACAAAACCCGGGGGCCGCTTTCTTT
CDR3 protein: CASQNPGAAFF
V gene: TRBV28
D gene: NA
clone size: NA
J gene: TRBJ1-1

CDR3 DNA: TGTGCCAGCAGCACTACAGGTGCTAATTCACCCCTCCACTTT
CDR3 protein: CASSTTGANSPLHF
V gene: TRBV7-9
D gene: NA
clone size: few
J gene: TRBJ1-6

CDR3 DNA: TGTGCCAGCAGCGTAGGCGTTAGCGGGGGGTTTAGCACAGATACGCAGTATTTT
CDR3 protein: CASSVGVSGGFSTDTQYF
V gene: TRBV9
D gene: TRBD2
clone size: NA
J gene: TRBJ2-3

CDR3 DNA: TGTGCCAGCAGCTTAGCCCACGTTGGCTACGAGCAGTACTTC
CDR3 protein: CASSLAHVGYEQYF
V gene: TRBV7-2
D gene: NA
clone size: few
J gene: TRBJ2-7

CDR3 DNA: TGTGCCACAAGGGGGACAGACAACACCGGGGAGCTGTTTTTT
CDR3 protein: CATRGTDNTGELFF
V gene: TRBV19
D gene: TRBD1
clone size: NA
J gene: TRBJ2-2

CDR3 DNA: TGTGCCAGCAGCGTGCGCTCAGGGGCACCGAACACTGAAGCTTTCTTT
CDR3 protein: CASSVRSGAPNTEAFF
V gene: TRBV9
D gene: NA
clone size: NA
J gene: TRBJ1-1

CDR3 DNA: TGTGCCAGCTCACCACGTCAACGGGGCGAATCTGGAAACACCATATATTTT
CDR3 protein: CASSPRQRGESGNTIYF
V gene: TRBV18
D gene: NA
clone size: NA
J gene: TRBJ1-3

CDR3 DNA: TGTGCCAGCAGCATAGAAAAAGGGGGCCGGTGGACCGGGGAGCTGTTTTTT
CDR3 protein: CASSIEKGGRWTGELFF
V gene: TRBV7-3
D gene: TRBD1
clone size: few
J gene: TRBJ2-2

CDR3 DNA: TGTGCCAGTAGTATAAGAGGGGGCTTGAGTAATCAGCCCCAGCATTTT
CDR3 protein: CASSIRGGLSNQPQHF
V gene: TRBV19
D gene: TRBD1
clone size: NA
J gene: TRBJ1-5

CDR3 DNA: TGTGCCAGCAGTTACAAGGCGAATTCACCCCTCCACTTT
CDR3 protein: CASSYKANSPLHF
V gene: TRBV6-6
D gene: NA
clone size: NA
J gene: TRBJ1-6

CDR3 DNA: TGCGCCAGCAGCTCACACAGGGAAAAGGGTCAGCCCCAGCATTTT
CDR3 protein: CASSSHREKGQPQHF
V gene: TRBV4-1
D gene: NA
clone size: NA
J gene: TRBJ1-5

CDR3 DNA: TGCGCCAGCAGCTTTGACGGACAGGCCCACCGGGACGAGCAGTACTTC
CDR3 protein: CASSFDGQAHRDEQYF
V gene: TRBV5-1
D gene: TRBD1
clone size: NA
J gene: TRBJ2-7

CDR3 DNA: TGTGCCATCAGTGGGACAGGGGGCAGGTATGAGCAGTTCTTC
CDR3 protein: CAISGTGGRYEQFF
V gene: TRBV10-3
D gene: TRBD1
clone size: NA
J gene: TRBJ2-1

CDR3 DNA: TGCAGCGTTGAAGATAGTACGGGCGGTGGCTACACCTTC
CDR3 protein: CSVEDSTGGGYTF
V gene: TRBV29-1
D gene: NA
clone size: NA
J gene: TRBJ1-2

CDR3 DNA: TGTGCCAGCAGCCCGCGACAGGGAATCTTTGAAGCTTTCTTT
CDR3 protein: CASSPRQGIFEAFF
V gene: TRBV9
D gene: TRBD1
clone size: NA
J gene: TRBJ1-1

CDR3 DNA: TGTGCCTGGAGGGCTGCAGGGCCCTCCTCTGGAAACACCATATATTTT
CDR3 protein: CAWRAAGPSSGNTIYF
V gene: TRBV30
D gene: NA
clone size: NA
J gene: TRBJ1-3

CDR3 DNA: TGTGCCAGTAGTATAGGCCCCCGTGGCGGGGGGGCTCGAGACGAGCAGTACTTC
CDR3 protein: CASSIGPRGGGARDEQYF
V gene: TRBV19
D gene: TRBD2
clone size: NA
J gene: TRBJ2-7

CDR3 DNA: TGTGCCTGGAGCGCCGGGACAGCTGGAAACACCATATATTTT
CDR3 protein: CAWSAGTAGNTIYF
V gene: TRBV30
D gene: TRBD1
clone size: NA
J gene: TRBJ1-3

CDR3 DNA: TGCGCCAGCAGCTTAGGAGGGGGCGGGGAGACCCAGTACTTC
CDR3 protein: CASSLGGGGETQYF
V gene: TRBV5-1
D gene: NA
clone size: NA
J gene: TRBJ2-5

CDR3 DNA: TGTGCCAGCAGGATGGGACAGGAGAACACCGGGGAGCTGTTTTTT
CDR3 protein: CASRMGQENTGELFF
V gene: TRBV6-5
D gene: TRBD1
clone size: NA
J gene: TRBJ2-2

CDR3 DNA: TGTGCCAGCAGCTTAATCGGGGGTGGAGAAGCTTTCTTT
CDR3 protein: CASSLIGGGEAFF
V gene: TRBV7-3
D gene: NA
clone size: NA
J gene: TRBJ1-1

CDR3 DNA: TGTGCCAGCAGCTTGCGGGGACAGGGGCGCGGGACTGAAGCTTTCTTT
CDR3 protein: CASSLRGQGRGTEAFF
V gene: TRBV5-6
D gene: TRBD1
clone size: NA
J gene: TRBJ1-1

CDR3 DNA: TGTGCCAGCTCACCGTCGACCGGATTCACTGAAGCTTTCTTT
CDR3 protein: CASSPSTGFTEAFF
V gene: TRBV18
D gene: NA
clone size: NA
J gene: TRBJ1-1

CDR3 DNA: TGTGCCAGCAGCTTGTCAGGGTCCCCCTACGAGCAGTACTTC
CDR3 protein: CASSLSGSPYEQYF
V gene: TRBV7-2
D gene: NA
clone size: NA
J gene: TRBJ2-7

CDR3 DNA: TGTGCCAGCAGCTTATACAGACATAGCAATCAGCCCCAGCATTTT
CDR3 protein: CASSLYRHSNQPQHF
V gene: TRBV7-2
D gene: NA
clone size: NA
J gene: TRBJ1-5

CDR3 DNA: TGTGCCAGGGAGAGCACAGATACGCAGTATTTT
CDR3 protein: CARESTDTQYF
V gene: TRBV21-1
D gene: NA
clone size: NA
J gene: TRBJ2-3

CDR3 DNA: TGTGCCAGCAGCCCGCGAGCTGGGACGGGGGGGCGGAGAGAGACCCAGTACTTC
CDR3 protein: CASSPRAGTGGRRETQYF
V gene: TRBV7-2
D gene: TRBD2
clone size: once
J gene: TRBJ2-5

CDR3 DNA: TGTGCCAGCAGTTTTGACAGGGTAATCTACGAGCAGTACTTC
CDR3 protein: CASSFDRVIYEQYF
V gene: TRBV28
D gene: TRBD1
clone size: NA
J gene: TRBJ2-7

CDR3 DNA: TGTGCCAGCAGCTCAAGGCTGCGGACGATAACCGGGGAGCTGTTTTTT
CDR3 protein: CASSSRLRTITGELFF
V gene: TRBV11-2
D gene: NA
clone size: once
J gene: TRBJ2-2

CDR3 DNA: TGTGCCAGCAGTGAACCAGGGGGCGGCTACGGCTACACCTTC
CDR3 protein: CASSEPGGGYGYTF
V gene: TRBV6-1
D gene: TRBD1
clone size: NA
J gene: TRBJ1-2

CDR3 DNA: TGTGCCACCAGCAGAGAGGCCTCGACGCCCAACTATGGCTACACCTTC
CDR3 protein: CATSREASTPNYGYTF
V gene: TRBV15
D gene: NA
clone size: NA
J gene: TRBJ1-2

CDR3 DNA: TGCGCCAGCAGCCCGAGACTAGCGGGGGTTCATGTAGGAACAGATACGCAGTATTTT
CDR3 protein: CASSPRLAGVHVGTDTQYF
V gene: TRBV5-1
D gene: TRBD2
clone size: NA
J gene: TRBJ2-3

CDR3 DNA: TGTGCCAGCAGTTACTCGGGGGGCGCGGGTTGGGAGACCCAGTACTTC
CDR3 protein: CASSYSGGAGWETQYF
V gene: TRBV6-6
D gene: NA
clone size: once
J gene: TRBJ2-5

CDR3 DNA: TGTGCCAGCAGTTCCCGGACTAGCGGGGGCTACGAGCAGTACTTC
CDR3 protein: CASSSRTSGGYEQYF
V gene: TRBV27
D gene: TRBD2
clone size: NA
J gene: TRBJ2-7

CDR3 DNA: TGTGCCAGCAGCACGGGACTTTCTAGCACAGATACGCAGTATTTT
CDR3 protein: CASSTGLSSTDTQYF
V gene: TRBV11-2
D gene: NA
clone size: NA
J gene: TRBJ2-3

CDR3 DNA: TGTGCCAGCAGCTTCGTCGGGGACAATGAGCAGTTCTTC
CDR3 protein: CASSFVGDNEQFF
V gene: TRBV11-2
D gene: NA
clone size: NA
J gene: TRBJ2-1

CDR3 DNA: TGTGCCAGCAGCCAGGGGTTTGGGGATTACGAGCAGTACTTC
CDR3 protein: CASSQGFGDYEQYF
V gene: TRBV28
D gene: NA
clone size: once
J gene: TRBJ2-7

CDR3 DNA: TGCGCCAGCAGCCAAGATTTCTCAGATACGCAGTATTTT
CDR3 protein: CASSQDFSDTQYF
V gene: TRBV4-3
D gene: NA
clone size: NA
J gene: TRBJ2-3

CDR3 DNA: TGTGCCAGCAGCCAAGAAAAGGGGGGCTACACCTTC
CDR3 protein: CASSQEKGGYTF
V gene: TRBV14
D gene: NA
clone size: NA
J gene: TRBJ1-2

CDR3 DNA: TGCGCCAGCAGCTTGGGCCCCACCAGGACCACTGAAGCTTTCTTT
CDR3 protein: CASSLGPTRTTEAFF
V gene: TRBV5-1
D gene: NA
clone size: once
J gene: TRBJ1-1

CDR3 DNA: TGTGCCAGCAGCCCCTCGGGCGGACAAAGGGCCTACGAGCAGTACTTC
CDR3 protein: CASSPSGGQRAYEQYF
V gene: TRBV7-2
D gene: NA
clone size: NA
J gene: TRBJ2-7

CDR3 DNA: TGTGCCAGTAAGGGGGGAAGCAATCAGCCCCAGCATTTT
CDR3 protein: CASKGGSNQPQHF
V gene: TRBV19
D gene: NA
clone size: NA
J gene: TRBJ1-5